This T cell receptor (beta chain) is from a study of blood T cell repertoires in COVID-19. The CDR3 has 15 amino acids. Trimming cost V 4 bases and J 3 bases; bases outside gene matches: 7. Germline V gives CDR1 SGDLS, CDR2 YYNGEE. In the original workflow: Cell counts per sample came from amplifying reference gene primers. Measured with immunoSEQ multiplex PCR; TCRdb has only the in-frame clones, and not every one. V and J calls and clone size follow that table, whereas D and trimming were derived from the DNA. The repertoire includes approximately 380,000 clones, around 85% of them detected once, and 3% to 4% sits in the top ten.

Specimen: peripheral blood. This chain uses TRBV9 with TRBJ2-7; TRBD1 agrees at 10 bases. This sequence was found in a woman aged 18-30 years with acute or convalescent COVID-19. The CDR3 protein is CASSPDRGGFYEQYF. The CDR3 coding sequence is TGTGCCAGCAGCCCGGACAGGGGGGGTTTCTACGAGCAGTACTTC.